Listed below are T cell receptor beta chains from one sample, sequenced in a study of OX40 agonist ivuxolimab in advanced cancers. Sequenced by immunoSEQ multiplex PCR; TCRdb stores in-frame clones only, minus some. This table holds 45,000 or so clones, roughly 90% found once. Sequencing used CD4+ or CD8+ T cells sorted from blood, obtained in a trial of the OX40 agonist ivuxolimab. These receptors all come from an adult with an advanced solid tumor such as melanoma, head and neck, liver or kidney cancer. Both conserved end residues are part of each CDR3. Not every row has a clone size; where given, it reads once, few, many or a size class.

CDR3aa,v_gene,abundance
CASSADRTQSYEQYF,TRBV6-1,few
CATSLYPSYEQYF,TRBV15,NA
CASSLRGIPDTQYF,TRBV5-1,NA
CASSGEAGEGGNTIYF,TRBV9,NA
CGQDTGELFF,TRBV7-9,medium-sized
CASSHHTTSGFVEQYF,TRBV7-9,NA
CASSWTFDSNYGYTF,TRBV11-2,NA
CASPPRLNGPDTQYF,TRBV6-1,once
CASRTRDKAGLETQYF,TRBV2,few
CASSQEGLGTGNYGYTF,TRBV4-1,NA
CASSSALKGAAEAFF,TRBV7-9,NA
CASSSSFSRGNGYEQYF,TRBV28,NA
CASLGRRGKNTEAFF,TRBV27,NA
CASSAISGGGLEQYF,TRBV2,NA